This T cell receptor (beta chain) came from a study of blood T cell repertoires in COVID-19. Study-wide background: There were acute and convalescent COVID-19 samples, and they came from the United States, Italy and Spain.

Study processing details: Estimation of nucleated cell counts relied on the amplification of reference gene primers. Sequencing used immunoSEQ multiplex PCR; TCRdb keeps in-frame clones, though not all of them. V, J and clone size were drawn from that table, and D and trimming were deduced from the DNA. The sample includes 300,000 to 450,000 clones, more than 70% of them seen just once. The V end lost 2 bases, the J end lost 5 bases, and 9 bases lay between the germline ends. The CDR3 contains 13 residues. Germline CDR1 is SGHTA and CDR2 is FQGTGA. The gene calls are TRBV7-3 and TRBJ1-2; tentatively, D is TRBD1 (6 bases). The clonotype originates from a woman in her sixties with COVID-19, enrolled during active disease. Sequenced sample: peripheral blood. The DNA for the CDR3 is TGTGCCAGCAGCTTATTGGGGGCTTATGGCTACACCTTC. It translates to CASSLLGAYGYTF. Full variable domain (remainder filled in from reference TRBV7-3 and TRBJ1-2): GAGVSQTPSNKVTEKGKYVELRCDPISGHTALYWYRQSLGQGPEFLIYFQGTGAADDSGLPNDRFFAVRPEGSVSTLKIQRTERGDSAVYLCASSLLGAYGYTFGSGTRLTVV.